Listed below are T cell receptor beta chains from one sample, sequenced in a study of blood T cells in healthy people across ages. TCRdb itself ran the 5' RACE reads through MiXCR, one entry per CDR3 protein. The data show about 650,000 distinct CDR3 sequences, with approximately 52% seen just once and about 13% held by the top ten. The source material was blood. All receptors derive from a woman older than 75 in good health. Each CDR3 is given with its conserved first and last residue. The D gene is left open where the match is weak. A clone size is listed for some rows: how often the clone was seen (once, few, many), or a class if it is expanded.

j_call clone_size d_call cdr3_length v_call cdr3_aa cdr3_nt
TRBJ2-2 many - 14 TRBV5-6 CASSLVPNTGELFF TGTGCCAGCAGCTTGGTGCCTAACACCGGGGAGCTGTTTTTT
TRBJ2-5 - - 12 TRBV20-1 CSARAPPETQYF TGCAGTGCTAGAGCGCCACCCGAGACCCAGTACTTC
TRBJ2-1 many - 13 TRBV12-3/TRBV12-4 CASSGGNYNEQFF TGTGCCAGCAGTGGGGGTAATTACAATGAGCAGTTCTTC
TRBJ2-1 many TRBD1 17 TRBV5-1 CASSLSGGAYTYNEQFF TGCGCCAGCAGCCTATCAGGGGGCGCATACACCTACAATGAGCAGTTCTTC
TRBJ2-1 - TRBD2 15 TRBV7-2 CASSYYGRAYDEQFF TGTGCCAGCAGCTACTACGGGAGGGCCTATGATGAGCAGTTCTTC
TRBJ2-5 - - 13 TRBV7-3 CASSLQRAREQYF TGTGCCAGCAGCCTCCAAAGGGCGCGTGAGCAGTACTTC
TRBJ2-1 few - 14 TRBV29-1 CSVDMGRSGNEQFF TGCAGCGTTGATATGGGGCGGTCCGGGAATGAGCAGTTCTTC
TRBJ2-7 - TRBD2 12 TRBV6-1 CASSGKRYEQYF TGTGCCAGTAGCGGGAAAAGGTACGAGCAGTACTTC
TRBJ2-3 - TRBD2 16 TRBV9 CASSTLAGEGTDTQYF TGTGCCAGCAGCACCCTAGCGGGAGAGGGCACAGATACGCAGTATTTT
TRBJ2-7 - TRBD2 17 TRBV7-9 CASSLDGTSGRNYEQYF TGTGCCAGCAGCTTAGATGGGACTAGCGGGAGGAACTACGAGCAGTACTTC
TRBJ2-1 many - 14 TRBV7-2 CASTPQLTYNEQFF TGTGCCAGCACCCCTCAACTGACCTACAATGAGCAGTTCTTC
TRBJ1-2 once - 12 TRBV6-1 CASRAPGRQDTF TGTGCCAGCAGAGCTCCGGGGAGGCAAGACACCTTC
TRBJ2-3 - TRBD2 18 TRBV4-3 CASSQDTSGNPSTDTQYF TGCGCAAGCAGCCAAGACACTAGCGGAAACCCTAGCACAGATACGCAGTATTTT
TRBJ2-5 many - 16 TRBV7-9 CASSPAVLAKRETQYF TGTGCCAGCAGCCCGGCGGTCCTAGCTAAACGAGAGACCCAGTACTTC
TRBJ1-2 - - 16 TRBV20-1 CSARDILYQGSYGYTF TGCAGTGCTAGAGATATTTTATATCAGGGATCCTATGGCTACACCTTC
TRBJ2-2 - - 13 TRBV20-1 CSARSLASGELFF TGCAGTGCTAGATCCCTAGCGAGCGGGGAGCTGTTTTTT
TRBJ1-2 many TRBD1 16 TRBV24-1 CATSDTGTGGGSGYTF TGTGCCACCAGTGACACCGGGACAGGGGGCGGAAGCGGCTACACCTTC
TRBJ1-6 many TRBD1 16 TRBV6-5 CASRGARQGSYSPLHF TGTGCCAGCAGGGGTGCCCGACAGGGGAGCTATTCACCCCTCCACTTT
TRBJ2-7 few TRBD1 12 TRBV20-1 CSASNRGWEQYF TGCAGTGCTAGCAACAGGGGGTGGGAGCAGTACTTC
TRBJ1-5 - - 13 TRBV19 CASSRQLNQPQHF TGTGCCAGTAGTCGACAGCTAAATCAGCCCCAGCATTTT
TRBJ2-5 - TRBD2 14 TRBV20-1 CSAPPLAGGETQYF TGCAGTGCACCCCCACTAGCGGGAGGGGAGACCCAGTACTTC
TRBJ2-7 - TRBD1 15 TRBV6-5 CASSSAGTGSYEQYF TGTGCCAGCAGCTCGGCCGGGACAGGCTCCTACGAGCAGTACTTC
TRBJ2-1 - TRBD1 16 TRBV5-1 CAGSSTTGGIYNEQFF TGCGCCGGCAGCTCTACCACAGGGGGCATCTACAATGAGCAGTTCTTC
TRBJ2-7 - - 12 TRBV20-1 CSAPVAYNEQYF TGCAGTGCCCCCGTCGCCTACAATGAGCAGTACTTC